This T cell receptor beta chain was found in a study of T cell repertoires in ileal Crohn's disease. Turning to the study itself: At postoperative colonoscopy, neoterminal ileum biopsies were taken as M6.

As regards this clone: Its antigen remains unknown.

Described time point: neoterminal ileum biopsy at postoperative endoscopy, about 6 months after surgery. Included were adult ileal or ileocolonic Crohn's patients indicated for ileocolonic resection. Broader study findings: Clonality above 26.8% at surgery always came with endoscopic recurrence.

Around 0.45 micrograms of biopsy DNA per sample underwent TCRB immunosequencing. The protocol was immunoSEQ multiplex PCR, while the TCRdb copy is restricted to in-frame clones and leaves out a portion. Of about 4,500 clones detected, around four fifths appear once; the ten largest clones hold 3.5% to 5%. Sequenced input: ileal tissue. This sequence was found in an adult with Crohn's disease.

The CDR3 coding sequence is TGTGCCAGTAGTCCCAGGGACAGAAATGGCTACACCTTC. Amino acids: CASSPRDRNGYTF. The chain uses TRBV19 and TRBJ1-2, with TRBD1 identical over 7 bases. Germline V gene data show CDR1 as LNHDA and CDR2 as SQIVND (reference sequence). The CDR3 loop spans 13 amino acids. Losses at the gene ends were 5 bases for V and 6 bases for J; bases not matched to a gene: 6.